This TCR beta chain was recovered during a study of neurological immune-mediated disorders. This clonotype was counted many times. TCRdb re-analysed the 5' RACE reads in MiXCR, keeping a single row per CDR3 protein. The sample lists tens of thousands of distinct CDR3 sequences; about 2.5% were seen once. The CDR3 has 15 residues. V shed 3 bases and J shed 2 bases, with 14 bases lying between them. From germline, CDR1 is SGDLS and CDR2 YYNGEE. The chain combines TRBV9 with TRBJ1-2; TRBD1 is a possible D gene (6 bases). Source material: PBMCs. This sequence was found in a man aged 45-60 years with multiple sclerosis. The CDR3 loop reads CASSDGQKLNYGYTF. The CDR3 DNA follows: TGTGCCAGCAGCGATGGACAGAAACTGAACTATGGCTACACCTTC.